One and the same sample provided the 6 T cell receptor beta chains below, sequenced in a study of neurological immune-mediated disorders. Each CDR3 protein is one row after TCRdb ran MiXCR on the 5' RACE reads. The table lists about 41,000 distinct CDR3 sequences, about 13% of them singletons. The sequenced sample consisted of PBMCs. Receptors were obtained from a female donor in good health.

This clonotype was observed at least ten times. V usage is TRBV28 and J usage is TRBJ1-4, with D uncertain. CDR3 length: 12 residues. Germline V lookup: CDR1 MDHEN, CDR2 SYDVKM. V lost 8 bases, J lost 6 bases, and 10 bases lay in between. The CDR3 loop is CASRIGDEKLFF. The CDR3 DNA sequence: TGTGCCAGCCGAATAGGAGATGAAAAACTGTTTTTT.

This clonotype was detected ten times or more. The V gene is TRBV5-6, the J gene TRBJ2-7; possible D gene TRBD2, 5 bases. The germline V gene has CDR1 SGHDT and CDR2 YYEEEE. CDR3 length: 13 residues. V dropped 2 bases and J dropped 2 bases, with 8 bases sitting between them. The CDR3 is CASSLDGTYEQYF. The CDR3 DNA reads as TGTGCCAGCAGCTTAGACGGGACCTACGAGCAGTACTTC.

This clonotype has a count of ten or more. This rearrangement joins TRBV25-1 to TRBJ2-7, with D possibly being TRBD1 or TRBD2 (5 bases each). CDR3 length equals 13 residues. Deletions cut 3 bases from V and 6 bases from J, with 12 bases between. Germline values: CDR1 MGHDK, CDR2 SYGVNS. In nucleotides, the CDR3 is TGTGCCAGCAGTGAGGTTCGGGGCGGCGAGCAGTACTTC. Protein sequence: CASSEVRGGEQYF.

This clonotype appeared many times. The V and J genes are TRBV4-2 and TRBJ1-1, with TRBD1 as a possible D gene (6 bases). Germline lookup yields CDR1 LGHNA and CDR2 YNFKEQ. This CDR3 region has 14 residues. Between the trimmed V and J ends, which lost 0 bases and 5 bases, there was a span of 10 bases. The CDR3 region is CASSQDTRGTEAFF. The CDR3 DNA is TGTGCCAGCAGCCAAGATACAAGGGGGACTGAAGCTTTCTTT.

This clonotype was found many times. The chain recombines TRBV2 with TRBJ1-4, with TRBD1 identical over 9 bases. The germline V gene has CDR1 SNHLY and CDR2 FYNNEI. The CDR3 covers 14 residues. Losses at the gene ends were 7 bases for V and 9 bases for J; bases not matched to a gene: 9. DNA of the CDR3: TGTGCCAGCAACCTACAGGGGGCAGGGAAAAAACTGTTTTTT. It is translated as CASNLQGAGKKLFF. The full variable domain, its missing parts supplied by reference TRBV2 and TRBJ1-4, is EPEVTQTPSHQVTQMGQEVILRCVPISNHLYFYWYRQILGQKVEFLVSFYNNEISEKSEIFDDQFSVERPDGSNFTLKIRSTKLEDSAMYFCASNLQGAGKKLFFGSGTQLSVL.

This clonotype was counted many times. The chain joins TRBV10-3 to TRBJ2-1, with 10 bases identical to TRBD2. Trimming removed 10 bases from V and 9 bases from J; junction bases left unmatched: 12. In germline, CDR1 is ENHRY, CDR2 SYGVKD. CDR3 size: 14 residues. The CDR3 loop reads CATRDTSGTGEQFF. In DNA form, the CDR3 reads TGTGCCACCAGGGATACTAGCGGGACAGGTGAGCAGTTCTTC.